These 9 T cell receptor beta chains share one sample of origin, sequenced in a study of T cell clonotyping in hematopoietic cell transplantation. Sample time point: recipient sample about 28 days before transplant, after cytoreduction. Only in-frame clones appear in the TCRdb table, and some are missing; sequencing was by immunoSEQ multiplex PCR. The sample shows around 80,000 clones, 96% of them seen only once. Specimen: peripheral blood mononuclear cells, collected before stem cell transplant. Receptors originate from a woman in her 50s with acute myeloid leukemia. Some clones in this sample may be carry-over from other donors' samples.

This chain uses TRBV5-1 with TRBJ2-7; TRBD1 or TRBD2 may be the D gene (5 bases each). V was shortened by 4 bases and J by 2 bases, with 13 bases between the two germline ends. This CDR3 contains 14 residues. CDR1 and CDR2 from the germline V gene are SGHRS and YFSETQ. The CDR3 region has the DNA TGCGCCAGCAGCCGAGGGGACCAGACCTACGAGCAGTACTTC. This gives the protein CASSRGDQTYEQYF.

The V gene is TRBV10-3, the J gene TRBJ2-7; the match to TRBD1 covers 10 bases. This CDR3 comprises 14 residues. Germline assignment: CDR1 ENHRY and CDR2 SYGVKD. Trimming at V came to 4 bases and at J to 5 bases, leaving 5 bases not matched to a gene. CDR3 DNA sequence: TGTGCCATCAGTGGACAGGGGGCTGTCAACGAGCAGTACTTC. This codes for CAISGQGAVNEQYF.

The chain employs TRBV7-6 and TRBJ1-3; D remains unclear. This CDR3 comprises 17 residues. Trimming removed 1 base at V and 0 bases at J, with 13 bases between. The germline V gene encodes CDR1 SGHVS and CDR2 FNYEAQ. CDR3 coding DNA: TGTGCCAGCAGCTTAGGTTCAGGCGTCAGCTCTGGAAACACCATATATTTT. Its translation: CASSLGSGVSSGNTIYF.

The V gene is TRBV18, the J gene TRBJ2-2; the D gene is possibly TRBD1 (6 bases). Trimming stripped 6 bases from V and 2 bases from J, with 13 bases between. Germline CDR1 KGHSH, CDR2 LQKENI. The CDR3 spans 15 residues. The CDR3 DNA follows: TGTGCCAGCTCCCCTAGGACAGTCAACACCGGGGAGCTGTTTTTT. Its protein product is CASSPRTVNTGELFF.

The chain couples TRBV29-1 to TRBJ1-1, with D possibly matching TRBD1 (5 bases). Germline assignment: CDR1 SQVTM and CDR2 ANQGSEA. The CDR3 is 14 amino acids. Deletions cut 4 bases from V and 0 bases from J, with 12 bases between. CDR3 amino acids: CSVVTEIMNTEAFF. For the CDR3, the DNA is TGCAGCGTTGTGACAGAAATTATGAACACTGAAGCTTTCTTT. The full variable domain, its missing parts supplied by reference TRBV29-1 and TRBJ1-1, is SAVISQKPSRDICQRGTSLTIQCQVDSQVTMMFWYRQQPGQSLTLIATANQGSEATYESGFVIDKFPISRPNLTFSTLTVSNMSPEDSSIYLCSVVTEIMNTEAFFGQGTRLTVV.

The chain links TRBV27 to TRBJ1-2, with TRBD1 matching 7 bases. The germline CDR1 and CDR2 sequences are MNHEY and SMNVEV (reference sequence). This CDR3 spans 12 amino acids. The J segment lost 7 bases and the V segment lost 4 bases, leaving 3 bases of the junction unmatched. Here the CDR3 reads CASSSRTGGYTF. The CDR3 DNA follows: TGTGCCAGCAGTTCCCGGACAGGTGGCTACACCTTC.

This clone was detected once. The chain uses TRBV6-1 and TRBJ1-1; D is unclear. This CDR3 is built from 13 residues. The ends were cut back, 3 bases at V and 3 bases at J, with 8 bases in the middle. Germline loops: CDR1 MNHNS, CDR2 SASEGT. Here the CDR3 reads CASSEGKHTEAFF. The CDR3, as DNA: TGTGCCAGCAGTGAGGGGAAGCACACTGAAGCTTTCTTT.

The V call is TRBV7-2, the J call TRBJ1-2; unclear D gene. The V gene's germline CDR1 is SGHTA and CDR2 FQGNSA. Between the trimmed V and J ends, which lost 3 bases and 0 bases, there was a span of 8 bases. This CDR3 region has 14 residues. CDR3 residues: CASSLGRANYGYTF. The DNA of the CDR3 is TGTGCCAGCAGCTTGGGCCGAGCTAACTATGGCTACACCTTC.

The chain couples TRBV12-5 to TRBJ2-7; D might be TRBD1 (5 bases). CDR3 size: 13 residues. V lost 4 bases, J lost 0 bases, and 7 bases lay in between. Germline values: CDR1 LGHNT, CDR2 FRNRAP. CDR3 sequence: CASGSDTSYEQYF. The CDR3 nucleotides are TGTGCTAGTGGTTCGGACACCTCCTACGAGCAGTACTTC.